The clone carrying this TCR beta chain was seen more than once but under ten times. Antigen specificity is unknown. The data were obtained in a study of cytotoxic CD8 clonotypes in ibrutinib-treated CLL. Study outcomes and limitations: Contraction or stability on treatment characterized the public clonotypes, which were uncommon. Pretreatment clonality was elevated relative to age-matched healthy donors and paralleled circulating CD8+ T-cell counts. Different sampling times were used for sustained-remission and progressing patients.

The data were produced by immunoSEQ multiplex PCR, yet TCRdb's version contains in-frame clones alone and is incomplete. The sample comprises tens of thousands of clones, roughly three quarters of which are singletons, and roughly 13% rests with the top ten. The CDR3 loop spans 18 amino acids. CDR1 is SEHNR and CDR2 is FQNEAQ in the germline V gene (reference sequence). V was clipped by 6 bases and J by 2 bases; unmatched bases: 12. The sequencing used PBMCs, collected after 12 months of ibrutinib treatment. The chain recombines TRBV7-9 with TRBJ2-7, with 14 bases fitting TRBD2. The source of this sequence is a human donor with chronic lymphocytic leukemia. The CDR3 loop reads CASSSTSGRAVGAYEQYF. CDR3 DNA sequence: TGTGCCAGCAGTTCGACTAGCGGGAGGGCGGTGGGCGCCTACGAGCAGTACTTC.